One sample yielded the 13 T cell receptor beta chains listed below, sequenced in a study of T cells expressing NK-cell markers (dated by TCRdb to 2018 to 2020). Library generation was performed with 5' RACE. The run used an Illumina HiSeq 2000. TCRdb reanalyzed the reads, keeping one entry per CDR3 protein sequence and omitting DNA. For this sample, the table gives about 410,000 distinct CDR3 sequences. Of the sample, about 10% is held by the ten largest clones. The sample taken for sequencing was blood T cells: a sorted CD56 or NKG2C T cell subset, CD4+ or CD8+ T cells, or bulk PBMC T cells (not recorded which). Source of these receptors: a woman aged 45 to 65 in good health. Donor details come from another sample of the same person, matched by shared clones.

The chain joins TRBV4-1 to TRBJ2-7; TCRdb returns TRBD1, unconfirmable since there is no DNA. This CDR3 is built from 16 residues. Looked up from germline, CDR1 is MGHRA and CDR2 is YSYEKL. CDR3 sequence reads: CASSQPDPGLRDEQYF.

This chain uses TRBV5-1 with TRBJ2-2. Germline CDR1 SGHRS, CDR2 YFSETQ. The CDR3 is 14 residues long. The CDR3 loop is CASSRQINTGELFF. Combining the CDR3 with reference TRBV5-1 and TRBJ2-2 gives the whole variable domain KAGVTQTPRYLIKTRGQQVTLSCSPISGHRSVSWYQQTPGQGLQFLFEYFSETQRNKGNFPGRFSGRQFSNSRSEMNVSTLELGDSALYLCASSRQINTGELFFGEGSRLTVL.

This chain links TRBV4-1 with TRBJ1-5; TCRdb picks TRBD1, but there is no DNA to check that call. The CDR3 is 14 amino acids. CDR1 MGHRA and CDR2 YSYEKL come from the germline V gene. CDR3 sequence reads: CASRGQGAFQPQHF.

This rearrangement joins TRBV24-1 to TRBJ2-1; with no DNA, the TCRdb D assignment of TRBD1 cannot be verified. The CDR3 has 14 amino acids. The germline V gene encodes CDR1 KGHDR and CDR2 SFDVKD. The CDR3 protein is CATSDLHRGNEQFF.

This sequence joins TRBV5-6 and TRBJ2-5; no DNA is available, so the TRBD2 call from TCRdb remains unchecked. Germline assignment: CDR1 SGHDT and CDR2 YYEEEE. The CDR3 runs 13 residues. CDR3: CASSYPQEETQYF.

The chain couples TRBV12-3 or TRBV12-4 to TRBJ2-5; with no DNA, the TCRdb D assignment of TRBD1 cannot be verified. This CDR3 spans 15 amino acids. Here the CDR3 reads CASRPDRGRQETQYF.

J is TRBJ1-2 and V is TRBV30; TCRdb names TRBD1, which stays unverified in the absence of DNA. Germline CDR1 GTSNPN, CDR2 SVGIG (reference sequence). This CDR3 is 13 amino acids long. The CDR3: CAWTRDREYGYTF.

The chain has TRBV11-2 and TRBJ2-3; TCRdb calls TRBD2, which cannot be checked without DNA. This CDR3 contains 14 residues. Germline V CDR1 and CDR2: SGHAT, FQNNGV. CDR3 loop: CASSISGRLDTQYF.

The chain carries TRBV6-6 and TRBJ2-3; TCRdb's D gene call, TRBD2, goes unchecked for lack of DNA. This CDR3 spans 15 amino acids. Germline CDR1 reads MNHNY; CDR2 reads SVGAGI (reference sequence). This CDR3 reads CASGSRGLGTDTQYF.

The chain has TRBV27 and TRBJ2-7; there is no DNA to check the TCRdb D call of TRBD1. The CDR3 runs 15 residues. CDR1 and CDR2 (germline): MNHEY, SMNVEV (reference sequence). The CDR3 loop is CASSLQQGALNEQYF.

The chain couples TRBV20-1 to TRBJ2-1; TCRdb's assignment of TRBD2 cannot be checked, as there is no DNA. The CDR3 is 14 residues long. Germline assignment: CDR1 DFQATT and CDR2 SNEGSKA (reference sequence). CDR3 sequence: CSARDERETNEQFF.

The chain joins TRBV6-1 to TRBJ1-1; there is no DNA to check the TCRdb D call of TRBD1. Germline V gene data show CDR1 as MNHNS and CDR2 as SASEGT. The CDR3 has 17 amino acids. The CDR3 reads CASFPGQGVGTNTEAFF.

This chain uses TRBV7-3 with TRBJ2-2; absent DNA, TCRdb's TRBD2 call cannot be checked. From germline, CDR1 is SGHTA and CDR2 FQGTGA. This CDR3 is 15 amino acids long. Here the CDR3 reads CASSSGREANGELFF.